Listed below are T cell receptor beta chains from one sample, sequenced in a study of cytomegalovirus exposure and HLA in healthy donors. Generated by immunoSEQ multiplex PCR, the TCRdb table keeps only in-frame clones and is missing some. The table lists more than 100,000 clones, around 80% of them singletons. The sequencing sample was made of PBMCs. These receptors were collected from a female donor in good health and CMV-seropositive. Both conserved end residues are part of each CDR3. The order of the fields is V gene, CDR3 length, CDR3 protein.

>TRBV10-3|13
CAIRGSYNSPLHF
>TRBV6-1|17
CASSGGSGDGRGYEQYF
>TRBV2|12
CAGTSGAVIQYF
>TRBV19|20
CASSLTGTSGGARNTGELFF
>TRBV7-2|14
CASSLADSYYDYTF
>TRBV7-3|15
CASSPLAGGNNEQFF
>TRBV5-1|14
CASSSRTGVDEQYF
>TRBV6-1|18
CASSEWGTGVYSNQPQHF
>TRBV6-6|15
CASSFTGTENTEAFF
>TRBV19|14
CASTDSSSGNTIYF
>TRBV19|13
CASSEQGHTEAFF
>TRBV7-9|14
CASMLAGGTDTQYF
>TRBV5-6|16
CASSSGTGDYNSPLHF
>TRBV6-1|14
CASSEGQGGQPQHF
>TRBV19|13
CASSIRDIDGYTF
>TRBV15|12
CATSRDRSTQYF
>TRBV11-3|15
CASSWWDSGNQPQHF
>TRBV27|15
CASSLRGTGDTEAFF
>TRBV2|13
CASSGQAAGGAFF
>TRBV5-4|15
CASSSNRGVAGELFF
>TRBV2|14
CASSEGDITTKQYF
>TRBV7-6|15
CASSLESGGGEKLFF